This TCR beta chain was retrieved from a study of beta chain features in type 1 diabetes. In the study overall: The patients were much like the healthy donors in age, gender and cell yields. Findings and caveats of the study: Diminished insertions and augmented deletions at VDJ junctions characterized type 1 diabetes patients.

The collection from each donor was one heparinised blood draw averaging roughly 0.11 L. Each of the CD4+ naive, central memory, regulatory and stem cell-like memory populations was sorted via CD45RO/CCR7/CD25/CD127/CD95/CD27. Since all of the isolated RNA was reverse transcribed, expressed TCRB transcripts were what got sequenced. Profiled with immunoSEQ multiplex PCR; TCRdb holds only in-frame clones, not every one. The data show around 280,000 clones, 7% to 9% seen once. Germline-derived CDR1 and CDR2 are SGHTA and FQGNSA. V gave up 3 bases and J gave up 4 bases; unmatched junction bases: 3. The CDR3 is 14 amino acids. About this clone: Its antigen is not identified.

The material sequenced was central memory CD4+ T cells from blood. J is TRBJ2-7 and V is TRBV7-2; TRBD1 matches 10 bases. The TCR sequence derives from a woman aged 18-30 years in good health. The CDR3 DNA is TGTGCCAGCAGCTTGGGACAGGGGAGGTACGAGCAGTACGTC. It is translated as CASSLGQGRYEQYV.